This is a list of T cell receptor beta chains from one sample in a study of cytomegalovirus exposure and HLA in healthy donors. Method: immunoSEQ multiplex PCR; TCRdb's copy keeps in-frame clones and lacks some. The profile shows some 84,000 clones, approximately 90% of them singletons. Material: PBMCs. These receptors came from a man between 25 and 39 years old in good health and CMV-seronegative. The CDR3 runs from the conserved cysteine through the conserved F or W. Not every row has a clone size; where given, it reads once, few, many or a size class.

NA 15 TRBV19 CASSTLSGSGREQYF
once 15 TRBV15 CATSRRRQDLYGYTF
NA 12 TRBV6-1 CASSSRQETQYF
NA 23 TRBV6-7 CASSYSNQWSARIHRDSRNEQFF
NA 14 TRBV27 CASSAGTGRYEQYF
once 13 TRBV14 CASSQFLADTQYF
NA 14 TRBV13 CASSLGSSGNEQFF
NA 17 TRBV18 CASSPVGGGDSNQPQHF
few 18 TRBV6-1 CASSEMAGVAGASYEQYF
NA 15 TRBV2 CASRIQGLSTDTQYF
NA 14 TRBV7-3 CASRPGGSGNTIYF
NA 15 TRBV30 CAWSVGLESSYEQYF
NA 13 TRBV5-6 CASSSGKNYGYTF
NA 13 TRBV5-1 CASSSEIRDPQYF
NA 14 TRBV28 CASSRQMLGSGYTF
NA 15 TRBV7-9 CASSRLAGGYNEQFF
NA 13 TRBV5-1 CASSSGQGIEQFF
NA 15 TRBV28 CASSLIRGGAGGYTF
once 15 TRBV7-9 CASSLGTGGRETQYF
NA 13 TRBV30 CAWRLVGANVLTF
once 15 TRBV5-1 CASSRTGGSTDTQYF
NA 14 TRBV6-1 CAIIKDRPYNEQFF
NA 22 TRBV4-1 CASSQVVLFRKNLQGAQPEAFF
NA 16 TRBV11-2 CASSLRGGVAGNTIYF
NA 18 TRBV5-1 CASSLIGRGRTSTDTQYF
NA 15 TRBV6-6 CASSDHRGSNQPQHF
NA 13 TRBV27 CASTGQGYEKLFF